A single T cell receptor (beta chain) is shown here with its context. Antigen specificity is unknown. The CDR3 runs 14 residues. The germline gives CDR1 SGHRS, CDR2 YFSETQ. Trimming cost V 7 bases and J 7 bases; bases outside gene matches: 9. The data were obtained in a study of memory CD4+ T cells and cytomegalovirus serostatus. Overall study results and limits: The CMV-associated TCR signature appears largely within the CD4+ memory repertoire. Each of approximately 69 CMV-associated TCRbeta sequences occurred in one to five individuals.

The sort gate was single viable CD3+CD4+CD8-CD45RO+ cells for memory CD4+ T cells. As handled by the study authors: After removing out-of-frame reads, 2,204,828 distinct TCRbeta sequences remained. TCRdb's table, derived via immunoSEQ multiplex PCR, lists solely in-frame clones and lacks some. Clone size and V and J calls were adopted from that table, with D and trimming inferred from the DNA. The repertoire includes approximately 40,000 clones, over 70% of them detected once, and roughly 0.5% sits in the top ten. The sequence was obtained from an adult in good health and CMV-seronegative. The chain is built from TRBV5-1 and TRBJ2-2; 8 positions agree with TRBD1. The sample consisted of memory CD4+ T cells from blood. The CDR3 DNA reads TGCGCCAGCCAGGCACAGGGGGAAGTCGGGGAGCTGTTTTTT. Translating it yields CASQAQGEVGELFF.